Given below is one T cell receptor (beta chain) in context. Its target is not known. The record originates from a study of T cell repertoires in cytomegalovirus infection. Looked up from germline, CDR1 is SNHLY and CDR2 is FYNNEI. This CDR3 is 14 amino acids long. With 6 bases clipped from V and 9 bases from J, the junction kept 11 bases outside the gene matches. MiXCR, run by TCRdb on the reads, gives a single entry per CDR3 protein. The table lists 550,000 to 700,000 distinct CDR3 sequences, roughly 43% of them singletons. The TCR was taken from a human donor in good health (CMV status not recorded). Some clones in this sample may be carry-over from other donors' samples. The sequenced sample was cultured PBMCs, obtained from culture after CMV antigen stimulation. The V gene is TRBV2, the J gene TRBJ1-5; the match to TRBD1 covers 7 bases. The CDR3 is CASSARGVLRPQHF. The DNA of the CDR3 is TGTGCCAGCAGCGCCAGGGGGGTATTGAGGCCCCAGCATTTT.